The 26 T cell receptor beta chains below all came from one sample that was sequenced in a study of blood T cells in healthy people across ages. A second about 7 to 12 cycle PCR used barcoded and J-beta primers. TCRdb passed the 5' RACE reads through MiXCR, listing each CDR3 protein once. The table has roughly 730,000 distinct CDR3 sequences, approximately 60% seen once. Sequencing input: blood. These receptors were collected from a man aged 35-49 years in good health.

DNA of the CDR3: TGTGCCAGCAGCCCACCGGGACTAGCGGAGTCTAGCACAGATACGCAGTATTTT. It is translated as CASSPPGLAESSTDTQYF. J is TRBJ2-3 and V is TRBV27; 11 nucleotides match TRBD2. CDR1 is MNHEY, CDR2 SMNVEV, per germline (reference sequence). With V trimmed by 6 bases and J by 0 bases, 11 bases remained unmatched. The CDR3 is made up of 18 amino acids.

The V gene is TRBV3-1, the J gene TRBJ1-1; 7 bases are shared with TRBD1. V lost 1 base and J lost 5; bases outside the gene matches: 4. The CDR3 is 14 residues long. Germline V lookup: CDR1 LGHDT, CDR2 YNNKEL (reference sequence). In DNA form, the CDR3 reads TGTGCCAGCAGCCAAGTGGGACAGTCGACTGAAGCTTTCTTT. Its translation is CASSQVGQSTEAFF.

The V and J genes are TRBV5-5 and TRBJ2-5; D possibly corresponds to TRBD2 (6 bases). The DNA end favors TRBJ2-7, so the J call may be wrong. The CDR3 is made up of 16 amino acids. Germline V gives CDR1 SGHKS, CDR2 YYEKEE (reference sequence). This chain's CDR3 is CASSLGAGWMNYEQYF. CDR3 nucleotide sequence: TGTGCCAGCAGTCTCGGTGCGGGGTGGATGAACTACGAGCAGTACTTC.

This clonotype was picked up a small number of times. The chain is built from TRBV7-9 and TRBJ2-5; D is possibly TRBD1 (5 bases). Germline values: CDR1 SEHNR, CDR2 FQNEAQ (reference sequence). The CDR3 has 14 residues. Trimming cost V 4 bases and J 4 bases, with 13 bases left between them. Here the CDR3 reads CASSSRWGTETQYF. In nucleotides, the CDR3 is TGTGCCAGCAGCTCCCGTTGGGGCACAGAGACCCAGTACTTC.

This clonotype was counted a few times. V usage is TRBV28 and J usage is TRBJ2-1; 9 positions agree with TRBD1. After removal of 7 bases from V and 6 bases from J, the junction contained 7 bases not matched to a gene. CDR1 is MDHEN, CDR2 SYDVKM, per germline. This CDR3 has 14 amino acids. The CDR3: CASNTGGPVNEQFF. DNA of the CDR3: TGTGCCAGCAATACAGGGGGCCCGGTCAATGAGCAGTTCTTC.

This clonotype was detected only a few times. The chain couples TRBV6-5 to TRBJ2-6; possibly TRBD2 for D (5 bases). Germline assignment: CDR1 MNHEY and CDR2 SVGAGI. The length of the CDR3 is 16 residues. The V end was cut by 6 bases, the J end by 0 bases, with 12 bases between. The CDR3 here is CASSRAGLSGANVLTF. The CDR3 coding sequence is TGTGCCAGCAGCCGAGCCGGACTCTCTGGGGCCAACGTCCTGACTTTC.

This clonotype was counted between two and nine times. The chain recombines TRBV20-1 with TRBJ2-7; 9 positions agree with TRBD1. V trimming: 4 bases; J trimming: 7 bases; junction bases outside the gene matches: 11. CDR3 length equals 14 residues. Germline CDR1 and CDR2: DFQATT and SNEGSKA (reference sequence). CDR3 bases: TGCAGTGCTACAACAGGACAGGGGAGAGGGGAGCAGTACTTC. It translates to CSATTGQGRGEQYF.

The rearrangement links TRBV4-3 to TRBJ2-1, with 9 bases matching TRBD2. The DNA matches TRBJ2-7 better at its end, which makes the J call doubtful. Germline-derived CDR1 and CDR2 are LGHNA and YSLEER. The CDR3 extends over 16 amino acids. The CDR3, as DNA: TGCGCCAGCAGCCAGACTAGCGGAGGCTCCTACTACGAGCAGTACTTC. Translation gives CASSQTSGGSYYEQYF.

This clonotype was seen more than once but under ten times. This rearrangement joins TRBV29-1 to TRBJ1-5; D is unclear. V lost 4 bases to trimming and J lost 6 bases, with 13 bases between them. Germline assignment: CDR1 SQVTM and CDR2 ANQGSEA. This CDR3 region has 13 residues. Here the CDR3 reads CSVGADPGQPQHF. In DNA form, the CDR3 reads TGCAGCGTTGGAGCGGATCCAGGTCAGCCCCAGCATTTT.

This clonotype is a singleton in its sample. As DNA, the CDR3 is TGTGCCAGCAGTTCTCCATATGGGGACTCGTCAAGCACAGATACGCAGTATTTT. As protein: CASSSPYGDSSSTDTQYF. The V call is TRBV12-3 or TRBV12-4, the J call TRBJ2-3, with a tentative D call TRBD2 (6 bases). This CDR3 has 18 amino acids. V was shortened by 4 bases and J by 0 bases, with 20 bases between the two germline ends.

This clonotype turned up a few times. The genes are TRBV4-1 and TRBJ1-1, with a weak D call TRBD1 (5 bases). Germline loops: CDR1 MGHRA, CDR2 YSYEKL. V lost 1 base and J 3 bases, leaving 12 bases between the germline ends. CDR3 length: 15 residues. The CDR3 sequence: CASSQVQGVYTEAFF. CDR3 sequence (DNA): TGCGCCAGCAGCCAAGTACAAGGGGTATACACTGAAGCTTTCTTT.

V usage is TRBV28 and J usage is TRBJ1-2; 8 positions agree with TRBD1. The V segment lost 2 bases and the J segment 1 base; nucleotides outside the gene matches: 12. The CDR3 spans 18 residues. Germline loops: CDR1 MDHEN, CDR2 SYDVKM. CDR3 nucleotides: TGTGCCAGCAGTTTACGGGGCCGAGACAGGGGAAATAACTATGGCTACACCTTC. It yields the protein CASSLRGRDRGNNYGYTF.

This chain uses TRBV20-1 with TRBJ2-1; weak D call: TRBD2 (5 bases). The CDR3 runs 16 residues. Germline V gene data show CDR1 as DFQATT and CDR2 as SNEGSKA (reference sequence). V dropped 0 bases and J dropped 7 bases, with 19 bases sitting between them. The CDR3 DNA reads TGCAGTGCTAGAGATGTTGGGCTAGCCGTAGCTAATGAGCAGTTCTTC. Translated, it gives CSARDVGLAVANEQFF.

The table lists this clonotype with many counts. V gene TRBV20-1 combines with J gene TRBJ1-6; D gene ambiguous. Deletions cut 3 bases from V and 8 bases from J, with 11 bases between. From germline, CDR1 is DFQATT and CDR2 SNEGSKA (reference sequence). The CDR3 runs to 13 residues. This CDR3 is CSASDQRDSPLHF. CDR3 coding DNA: TGCAGTGCTAGTGACCAGCGGGATTCACCCCTCCACTTT.

The chain joins TRBV10-3 to TRBJ2-7; TRBD1 is a possible D gene (7 bases). The germline V gene has CDR1 ENHRY and CDR2 SYGVKD. V gave up 4 bases and J gave up 5 bases, with 18 bases separating them. The CDR3 is 15 amino acids. The CDR3 region is CAISGAQGGSDEQYF. The CDR3 DNA is TGTGCCATCAGTGGTGCTCAGGGGGGCAGTGACGAGCAGTACTTC.

The chain uses TRBV6-2 or TRBV6-3 and TRBJ2-7, with D possibly being TRBD2 (5 bases). The CDR3 has 13 amino acids. CDR1 is MNHEY, CDR2 SVGEGT, per germline. Trimming pared 2 bases from V and 3 bases from J, leaving 8 bases between. DNA for the CDR3: TGTGCCAGCAGTTACCCCGGACTCTACGAGCAGTACTTC. It translates to CASSYPGLYEQYF.

The chain uses TRBV12-3 or TRBV12-4 and TRBJ2-3; TRBD2 agrees at 8 bases. V dropped 5 bases and J dropped 3; count of bases not matched to a gene: 10. The CDR3 is 16 residues long. The CDR3 sequence is CASSIGTRGRTDTQYF. The CDR3 nucleotides read TGTGCCAGCAGTATAGGGACTAGAGGGAGAACAGATACGCAGTATTTT.

The gene calls are TRBV7-8 and TRBJ2-1; D could derive from TRBD1 or TRBD2 (5 bases each). CDR1 and CDR2 from the germline V gene are SGHVS and FQNEAQ. Trimming pared 8 bases from V and 2 bases from J, leaving 13 bases between. This CDR3 is built from 14 residues. CDR3 residues: CASGRDPAYNEQFF. In DNA, the CDR3 is TGTGCCAGCGGCCGGGACCCAGCCTACAATGAGCAGTTCTTC.

The chain combines TRBV7-9 with TRBJ2-1; 8 positions match TRBD2. With 4 bases clipped from V and 10 bases from J, the junction kept 12 bases outside the gene matches. CDR1 and CDR2 (germline): SEHNR, FQNEAQ (reference sequence). CDR3 length equals 15 residues. As DNA, the CDR3 is TGTGCCAGCAGCTCGACAGCCGGGGGGGAGGAGGAGCAGTTCTTC. Residues: CASSSTAGGEEEQFF.

The rearrangement joins TRBV3-1 to TRBJ2-3, with D possibly TRBD2 on 7 matching bases. This CDR3 has 16 residues. V dropped 4 bases and J dropped 2 bases, with 16 bases sitting between them. Germline loops: CDR1 LGHDT, CDR2 YNNKEL (reference sequence). The CDR3 DNA reads TGTGCCAGCAGCCGCGGACCGGGGGGCTACACAGATACGCAGTATTTT. Amino acid sequence: CASSRGPGGYTDTQYF.

This clonotype turned up a few times. The chain employs TRBV13 and TRBJ2-4; 12 bases align to TRBD2. The J call may be incorrect, as the DNA end agrees better with TRBJ2-7. The germline V gene encodes CDR1 PRHDT and CDR2 FYEKMQ (reference sequence). This CDR3 has 15 amino acids. CDR3 sequence reads: CASSGWTSGNYEQYF. In DNA form, the CDR3 reads TGTGCCAGCAGCGGTTGGACTAGCGGGAACTACGAGCAGTACTTC.

This chain joins TRBV5-5 and TRBJ2-1; 8 bases fit TRBD2. The germline gives CDR1 SGHKS, CDR2 YYEKEE (reference sequence). The J segment lost 7 bases and the V segment lost 7 bases, leaving 16 bases of the junction unmatched. The CDR3 contains 16 residues. This CDR3 is CASASNRERGWNEQFF. CDR3 sequence (DNA): TGTGCCAGCGCCTCGAACAGGGAGCGGGGGTGGAATGAGCAGTTCTTC.

There are a few counts of this clonotype. This chain joins TRBV4-2 and TRBJ2-7; 13 nucleotides align to TRBD2. The CDR3 is made up of 17 amino acids. V lost 3 bases to trimming and J lost 2 bases; unmatched junction nucleotides: 7. Germline V CDR1 and CDR2: LGHNA, YNFKEQ. For the CDR3, the DNA is TGTGCCAGCAGCCAGGAATCCGGGACTAGCGGGACCTACGAGCAGTACTTC. Protein: CASSQESGTSGTYEQYF.

This sequence joins TRBV13 and TRBJ1-2, with 7 bases aligning to TRBD1. This CDR3 is built from 11 residues. Germline V CDR1 and CDR2: PRHDT, FYEKMQ (reference sequence). Trimming cost V 5 bases and J 9 bases; bases outside gene matches: 3. CDR3 sequence (DNA): TGTGCCAGCAGCGACAGGGAAAGCTACACCTTC. Residues: CASSDRESYTF.

The chain couples TRBV7-9 to TRBJ1-5; 7 bases are shared with TRBD1. Germline CDR1 and CDR2: SEHNR and FQNEAQ (reference sequence). Trimming at V came to 3 bases and at J to 4 bases, leaving 15 bases not matched to a gene. This CDR3 has 18 amino acids. This chain's CDR3 is CASSFTPDPGGVNQPQHF. In nucleotides, the CDR3 is TGTGCCAGCAGCTTCACCCCCGACCCAGGGGGAGTAAATCAGCCCCAGCATTTT.

V usage is TRBV6-2 or TRBV6-3 and J usage is TRBJ2-4; D unresolved. V gave up 6 bases and J gave up 3 bases, with 21 bases separating them. Germline V gene lookup returns CDR1 MNHEY and CDR2 SVGEGT. The CDR3 has 17 amino acids. In nucleotides, the CDR3 is TGTGCCAGCAGCATAGAGACCCGACTGAGAAGCAAAAACATTCAGTACTTC. Protein product: CASSIETRLRSKNIQYF.